The 6 T cell receptor beta chains listed next were all sequenced from one sample in a study of CD8+CD57+ T cells in acquired aplastic anemia. CDR3 and TCR beta VDJ profiling relied on a genomic DNA template. A single record per CDR3 protein comes from TCRdb applying MiXCR to the reads. The sample records 260,000 or so distinct CDR3 sequences, around half being singletons. CD8+CD57+ cell expansion, shown by flow cytometry, had occurred in the patients selected for sequencing. Sequencing was done on a sample of sorted CD4+, CD8+, or CD8+CD57+ T cells (not recorded which) from PBMCs. These receptors originate from a human donor with aplastic anemia.

This clonotype came up many times. The genes are TRBV15 and TRBJ2-7; D is possibly TRBD2 (5 bases). V lost 1 base to trimming and J lost 0 bases, with 10 bases between them. The CDR3 loop spans 15 amino acids. Germline V CDR1 and CDR2: LNHNV, YYDKDF (reference sequence). The CDR3 region is CATSRVTTYSYEQYF. The CDR3 DNA sequence: TGTGCCACCAGCAGAGTGACTACCTACTCCTACGAGCAGTACTTC.

V usage is TRBV6-5 and J usage is TRBJ1-1; D is unclear. The CDR3 contains 15 residues. V shed 0 bases and J shed 0 bases, with 8 bases lying between them. Germline loops: CDR1 MNHEY, CDR2 SVGAGI. The CDR3 DNA is TGTGCCAGCAGTTACTCTGCAGGAATGAACACTGAAGCTTTCTTT. Protein product: CASSYSAGMNTEAFF.

This clonotype was seen more than once but under ten times. Given a much more abundant clone one base away, this may be a read error. V gene TRBV10-3 combines with J gene TRBJ2-2; TRBD1 aligns across 8 bases. Per the germline V gene, CDR1 is ENHRY and CDR2 is SYGVKD. CDR3 length equals 14 residues. The CDR3 coding sequence is TGTGCCATCAACCGACAGGGGAGCACCGGGGAGCCGTTTTTT. Protein: CAINRQGSTGEPFF.

Comments on this clonotype: A read error may be the cause here, since a much bigger clone is one base away. V is TRBV7-9 and J is TRBJ2-7, with D tentatively TRBD2 (5 bases). CDR3 length: 15 residues. The germline V gene has CDR1 SEHNR and CDR2 FQNEAQ (reference sequence). CDR3 DNA: TGTGCTAGCAGCTTAACGGAGGATAGCTCCTACGAGCAGTACTTC. It is translated as CASSLTEDSSYEQYF.

For this clonotype: The junction differs from germline at one of its ends, possibly a read error. J is TRBJ1-3 and V is TRBV30; maybe TRBD1 (5 bases). This CDR3 is 18 amino acids long. Germline V gives CDR1 GTSNPN, CDR2 SVGIG (reference sequence). The CDR3 region has the DNA TGTGCCTGGAGCGCACTCCAAAGGGACGGATACTCTGGAAACACCTTATATTTT. Amino acid sequence: CAWSALQRDGYSGNTLYF.

This clonotype was detected ten times or more. This chain links TRBV19 with TRBJ2-7; the match to TRBD1 covers 11 bases. This CDR3 is 14 amino acids long. Germline lookup yields CDR1 LNHDA and CDR2 SQIVND (reference sequence). Germline trimming cut 3 bases from V and 4 bases from J; bases unmatched to any gene: 2. The CDR3 sequence: CASSIGQGAYEQYF. The CDR3 region has the DNA TGTGCCAGTAGTATCGGACAGGGGGCTTACGAGCAGTACTTC.